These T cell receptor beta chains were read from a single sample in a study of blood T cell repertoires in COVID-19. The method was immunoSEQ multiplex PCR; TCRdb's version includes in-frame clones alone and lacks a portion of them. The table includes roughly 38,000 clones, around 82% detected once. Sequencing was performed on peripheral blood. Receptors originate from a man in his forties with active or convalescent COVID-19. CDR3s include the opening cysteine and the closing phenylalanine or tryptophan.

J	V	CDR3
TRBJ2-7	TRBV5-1	CASSPLGGRGSEQYF
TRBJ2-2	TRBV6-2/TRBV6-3	CASSYPLGVSYTGELFF
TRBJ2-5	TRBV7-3	CASSRGQGSETQYF
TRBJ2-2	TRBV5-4	CASSLGDFTGELFF
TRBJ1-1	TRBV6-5	CASSYRGSNTEAFF
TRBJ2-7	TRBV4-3	CASSITGTRGDEQYF
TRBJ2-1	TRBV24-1	CATSDSGTSGSEQFF
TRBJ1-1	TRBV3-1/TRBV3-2	CASSQKQGNSEAFF
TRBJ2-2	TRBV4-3	CASSQDLGAGELFF
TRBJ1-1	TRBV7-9	CASTTVNTEAFF
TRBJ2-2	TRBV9	CASSDRLAGTGELFF
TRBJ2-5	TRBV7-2	CASSLAGASGGASETQYF
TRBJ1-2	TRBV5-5	CASSPTGGNYGYTF
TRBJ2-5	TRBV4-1	CASSRLPPQGAGETQYF
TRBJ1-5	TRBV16	CASSQVQAFNQPQHF
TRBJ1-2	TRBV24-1	CATSDPRQKAYGYTF
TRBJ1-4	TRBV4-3	CASSQEGTGSGEKLFF
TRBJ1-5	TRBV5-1	CASSTTGQQPQHF
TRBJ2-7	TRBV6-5	CASGEGLYEQYF
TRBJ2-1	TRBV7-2	CASSLRDRSSEQFF
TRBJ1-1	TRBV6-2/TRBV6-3	CASSHRQGLNTEAFF
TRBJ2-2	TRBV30	CAWRTGLSGELFF
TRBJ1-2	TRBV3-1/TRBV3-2	CASSQDAYMPYGYTF
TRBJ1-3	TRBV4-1	CASSQDPLQAGNTIYF
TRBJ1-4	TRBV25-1	CASSESLLNEKLFF
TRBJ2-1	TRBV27	CASTTPEAVNNEQFF
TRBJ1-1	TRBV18	CASSPKTDGWAFF
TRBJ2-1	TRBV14	CASSQEARSYNEQFF